This TCR beta chain was captured by sequencing in a study of shared clonotypes between healthy human individuals (dated by TCRdb to the early 2020s). Describing the broader study: A couple of women and three men aged 18 to 49 years were included in the cohort. For each donor, CD4 naive and CD4 memory were each run on three plates, CD8 naive on two plates, and CD8 memory on one plate. The study deeply sequenced blood TCR repertoires of roughly five healthy adults to estimate repertoire size and the extent of clonotype sharing between individuals. Different laboratories and diverse techniques were used to prepare libraries and sequence TCR repertoires, to increase sequencing depth and limit assay-specific biases. Leukapheresis yielded between about 0.9 and 9 billion PBMCs per donor.

What the research found in general, with its limitations: Naive subsets generally had larger estimated clonotype richness than memory subsets. When a handful of donors were compared, the shared fraction of clonotypes was about 5.4% for naive CD4, around 4% for naive CD8, roughly 2.3% for memory CD4, and 0.4% for memory CD8. Based on pairwise subsampling, the degree of clonotype sharing among donors was expected to be affected by sequencing depth. Sampling was restricted to blood, and TCR repertoires in tissue are likely to differ from TCR repertoires in blood. Compared with non-shared clonotypes, the clonotypes found in all four sorted-subset donors had higher generation probabilities. Even with the large sequencing depth, rarefaction of the sorted-subset datasets indicated that sequencing was incomplete. Because the study included a small number of donors, the genetic and exposure-history diversity represented was limited.

Regarding this clone: The specificity of this receptor is unknown. No quality values exist for individual bases; no much larger clone is one base distant.

The donors were healthy, HIV-negative adults with no recently reported acute infections or vaccinations. Only Caucasian adults living in Nashville, Tennessee, USA were represented among the donors. Magnetic negative selection was used to enrich CD4+ T cells, after which naive cells were positively selected on CD45RA and the negative fraction became the memory subset. After blood collection by leukapheresis, PBMCs were isolated using Ficoll-Histopaque density gradient centrifugation and then cryopreserved in the vapor phase of liquid nitrogen. Analytical flow cytometry was used to check the purity and quantity of every magnetically sorted T cell population. From each sorted fraction, genomic DNA was isolated and quantified by UV absorbance on a Nanodrop 2000c. Using the deep immunoSEQ assay, TCR CDR3 regions were amplified from genomic DNA by multiplex PCR. Extracted genomic DNA from each cell subset was spread evenly across all wells of several immunoSEQ 96-well plates, with each plate serving as a replicate. Each replicate PCR for sorted subsets received around 200 ng genomic DNA, equal to roughly 30,000 T cell genomes. Purified libraries were quantified with a Qubit 3.0 fluorometer, sized on a Bioanalyzer 2100, and re-quantified with the KAPA Library Quantification kit. Each immunoSEQ 96-well plate was sequenced on its own single-read 150-cycle Illumina NextSeq 550 flow cell. On the authors' methods: Because only junctional sequences without quality scores were contained in the immunoSEQ output, filtering matching that applied to full-length reads could not be performed. To assign V/J genes and CDR3, sequences were annotated against IMGT germline references using PyIR, a Python wrapper for IgBLAST v1.9. Reads were removed for weak V/J assignments (E-value above 1e-6), missing CDR3, stop codons, out-of-frame junctions, or ambiguous translated residues. V3J clonotypes were defined as sequences sharing an identical inferred V gene, J gene, and CDR3 amino acid sequence. The percentage overlap between two repertoires was calculated by dividing the number of shared unique clonotypes by the size of the smaller repertoire. Richness of each repertoire was evaluated using RTK rarefaction, the Chao1 estimator, and Recon v2.1 estimates of unobserved clonotypes. Generation probabilities for all TCRbeta clonotypes obtained by the gDNA method from four donors were computed using OLGA. The clones in this table, taken by TCRdb from immuneACCESS, are in-frame only. Not every clone is retained; where verified, under half of the shortfall comes from an unresolved V gene, and the cause of the rest is unknown. V, J and clone size are those of that table, while D and trimming were read from the DNA. The sample data list approximately 1,000,000 clones, and approximately 80% of these were observed just once. Under 0.6% of the sample belongs to the ten largest clones.

V loses 4 bases, J loses 1 base, and the germline ends lie 7 bases apart. CDR1 is given as SGHTA and CDR2 as FQGTGA, both from the germline V gene. The CDR3 covers 13 residues, taking in both the cysteine and the phenylalanine. Left in the record is the CDR3 DNA by itself, 39 bases read in frame from the first base. Sequencing input: memory CD4+ T cells from PBMCs. The cell subset or site label on this specimen signifies: CD45RA-negative fraction. This receptor chain uses TRBV7-3 and TRBJ2-5; the D gene cannot be resolved reliably. This sequence was found in a young man in good health. Some clones in this sample may be carry-over from other donors' samples. The base sequence is TGTGCCAGCAGCTCCCTACCCCAAGAGACCCAGTACTTC. Its protein product is CASSSLPQETQYF.